This T cell receptor beta chain originates from a study of T-cell reconstitution after alpha-beta-depleted transplantation in children. The study, taken as a whole, reports: Expanded clones from the graft, numbering several hundred, reportedly supplied alpha-beta T cells about two months after transplant. T-cell counts and diversity at one year following transplant were attributed mainly to newly produced T cells.

The junction had 10 bases not matched to a gene; V was cut back by 5 bases and J by 14 bases. The CDR3 runs to 12 residues. Researchers prepared the TCRbeta library using unique molecular identifiers, the study reports. Each CDR3 protein is one row after TCRdb ran MiXCR on the PCR reads. The table shows 120,000 or so distinct CDR3 sequences, with roughly 23% occurring only once. This clonotype was counted at least ten times. What it recognizes is unknown. The sequences come from PBMCs, mostly from graft donor cells, collected 180 days after TCRalphabeta/CD19-depleted stem cell transplant. This receptor was taken from a male patient aged 2-15 years who had a stem cell transplant for chronic granulomatous disease, so the T cells may come from the graft donor. The rearrangement joins TRBV12-3 or TRBV12-4 to TRBJ2-3, with TRBD1 matching 7 bases. This CDR3 is CASSPRTGLAYF. The CDR3 bases are TGTGCCAGCAGTCCTCGGACAGGTTTAGCGTATTTT.